This T cell receptor (beta chain) was sequenced in a study of blood T cell repertoires in COVID-19. V lost 4 bases and J 1 base, leaving 11 bases between the germline ends. Germline V gene sequence: CDR1 SGHRS, CDR2 YFSETQ. The CDR3 is made up of 14 amino acids. Using immunoSEQ multiplex PCR, the repertoire was profiled, and TCRdb retains in-frame clones only, with some absent. This table holds hundreds of thousands of clones, over 85% found once. To note about this clone: This same CDR3 is encoded by further DNA sequences in the sample.

Assignment of participants to cohorts was predicated upon participant-reported clinical history. This chain connects TRBV5-1 to TRBJ1-1, with D possibly matching TRBD1 (5 bases). The origin of this receptor is a woman between 50 and 59 years old who had been exposed to COVID-19. Source material: PBMCs or T cells enriched from blood (not recorded which). The CDR3 bases are TGCGCCAGCAGCCTTGGTGACAGGAACACTGAAGCTTTCTTT. It is translated as CASSLGDRNTEAFF.